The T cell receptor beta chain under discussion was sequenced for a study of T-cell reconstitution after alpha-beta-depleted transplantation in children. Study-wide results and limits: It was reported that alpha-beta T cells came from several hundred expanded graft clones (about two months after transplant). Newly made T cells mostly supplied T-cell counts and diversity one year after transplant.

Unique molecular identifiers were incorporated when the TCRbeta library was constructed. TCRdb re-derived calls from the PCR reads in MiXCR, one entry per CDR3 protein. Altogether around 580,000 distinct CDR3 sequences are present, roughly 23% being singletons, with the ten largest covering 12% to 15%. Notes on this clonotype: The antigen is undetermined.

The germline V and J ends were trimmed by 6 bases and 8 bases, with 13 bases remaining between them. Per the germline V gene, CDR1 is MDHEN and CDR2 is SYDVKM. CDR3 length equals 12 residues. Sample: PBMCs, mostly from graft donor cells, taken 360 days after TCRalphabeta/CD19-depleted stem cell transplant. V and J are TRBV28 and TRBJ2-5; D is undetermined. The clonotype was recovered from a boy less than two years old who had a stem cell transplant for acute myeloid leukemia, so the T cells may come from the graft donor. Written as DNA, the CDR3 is TGTGCCAGCAGGCTAAAGACTTCTACCCAGTACTTC. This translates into CASRLKTSTQYF.